The TCR beta chain described here comes from a study of cytomegalovirus exposure and HLA in healthy donors. The PCR ran on 60 Vbeta and 13 Jbeta primers. Data came from immunoSEQ multiplex PCR; TCRdb stores just in-frame clones and leaves some out. The sample has about 34,000 clones, around nine tenths seen once. In germline, CDR1 is MDHEN, CDR2 SYDVKM. The CDR3 loop spans 11 amino acids. V was cut by 7 bases and J by 4 bases, with 6 bases left in between. Regarding the study as a whole: In a later analysis, TCR association rates varied by HLA locus: DRB1 most, HLA-C fewest.

To note about this clone: Its antigen is still unknown.

The receptor comes from a boy aged 5-17 years in good health and CMV-seronegative. The rearrangement links TRBV28 to TRBJ2-3; D is unresolved. The sequenced sample was PBMCs. DNA for the CDR3: TGTGCCAGCACCTTAGCAGATACGCAGTATTTT. This sequence encodes CASTLADTQYF.